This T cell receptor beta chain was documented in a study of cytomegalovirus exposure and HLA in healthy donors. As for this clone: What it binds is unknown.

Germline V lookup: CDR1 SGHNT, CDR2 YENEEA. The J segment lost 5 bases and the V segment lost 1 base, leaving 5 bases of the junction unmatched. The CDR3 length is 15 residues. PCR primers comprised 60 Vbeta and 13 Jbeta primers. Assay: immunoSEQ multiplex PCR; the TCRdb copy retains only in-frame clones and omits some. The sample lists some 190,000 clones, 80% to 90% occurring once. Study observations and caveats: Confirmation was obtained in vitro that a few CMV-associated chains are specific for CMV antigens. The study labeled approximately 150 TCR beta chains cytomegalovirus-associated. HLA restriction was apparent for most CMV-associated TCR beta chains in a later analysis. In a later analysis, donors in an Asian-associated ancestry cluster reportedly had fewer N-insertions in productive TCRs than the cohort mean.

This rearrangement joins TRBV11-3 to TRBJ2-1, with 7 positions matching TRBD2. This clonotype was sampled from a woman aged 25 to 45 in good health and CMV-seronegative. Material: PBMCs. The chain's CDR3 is CASSLGRAGDNEQFF. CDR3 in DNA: TGTGCCAGCAGCTTAGGTCGTGCGGGAGACAATGAGCAGTTCTTC.